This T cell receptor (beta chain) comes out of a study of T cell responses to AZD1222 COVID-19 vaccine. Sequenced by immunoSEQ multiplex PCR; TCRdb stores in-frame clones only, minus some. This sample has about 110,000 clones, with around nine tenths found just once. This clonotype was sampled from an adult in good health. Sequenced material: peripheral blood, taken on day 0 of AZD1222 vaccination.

The CDR3 here is CASSLAVSENEQFF. CDR3 bases: TGTGCCAGCAGCTTGGCCGTCAGTGAGAATGAGCAGTTCTTC. The V and J genes are TRBV5-4 and TRBJ2-1; D is unclear. V was pared by 0 bases and J by 7 bases, with 11 bases between. This CDR3 is built from 14 residues. From germline, CDR1 is SGHNT and CDR2 YYREEE (reference sequence).